Listed here are 27 T cell receptor beta chains from one sample, sequenced in a study of T cell responses to AZD1222 COVID-19 vaccine. Libraries were prepared by immunoSEQ multiplex PCR; TCRdb keeps only in-frame clonotypes and omits some of them. In the table there are just over 60,000 clones, 65% to 80% of which are singletons. The specimen comprised peripheral blood, sampled on day 0 of AZD1222 vaccination. These receptors originate from an adult in good health.

This clone was seen only a few times. This chain connects TRBV3-1 (or the pseudogene TRBV3-2) to TRBJ2-1; D possibly corresponds to TRBD2 (6 bases). The CDR3 is 16 amino acids. Per the germline V gene, CDR1 is LGHDT and CDR2 is YNNKEL (reference sequence). V was trimmed by 3 bases and J by 4 bases, leaving 16 bases between them. CDR3 in amino acids: CASSQGGGAVYNEQFF. The CDR3 nucleotides are TGTGCCAGCAGCCAGGGTGGAGGGGCGGTTTACAATGAGCAGTTCTTC.

This clone was found a few times. At one of its ends the junction is not consistent with the germline gene, which may arise from a read error. The chain combines TRBV11-2 with TRBJ1-2; D is undetermined. This CDR3 has 15 residues. Germline V gene lookup returns CDR1 SGHAT and CDR2 FQNNGV. CDR3 nucleotides: TGTGCCAGCAGCTTAGTGGGCGACGGTGGGGATGGAGGTATCTTC. Translating gives CASSLVGDGGDGGIF. Supplemented by reference TRBV11-2 and TRBJ1-2, the full variable domain reads EAGVAQSPRYKIIEKRQSVAFWCNPISGHATLYWYQQILGQGPKLLIQFQNNGVVDDSQLPKDRFSAERLKGVDSTLKIQPAKLEDSAVYLCASSLVGDGGDGGIFGSGTRLTVV.

This sequence joins TRBV7-9 and TRBJ2-1, with TRBD2 as a possible D gene (6 bases). This CDR3 region has 15 residues. Germline V CDR1 and CDR2: SEHNR, FQNEAQ (reference sequence). The V end lost 8 bases, the J end lost 2 bases, and 16 bases lay between the germline ends. CDR3 sequence (DNA): TGTGCCAGCCAGTCCGGGACTCGACCCTACAATGAGCAGTTCTTC. This codes for CASQSGTRPYNEQFF. Full variable domain (remainder filled in from reference TRBV7-9 and TRBJ2-1): DTGVSQNPRHKITKRGQNVTFRCDPISEHNRLYWYRQTLGQGPEFLTYFQNEAQLEKSRLLSDRFSAERPKGSFSTLEIQRTEQGDSAMYLCASQSGTRPYNEQFFGPGTRLTVL.

The chain carries TRBV2 and TRBJ2-7, with 9 bases that match TRBD1. Trimming cost V 8 bases and J 7 bases; bases outside gene matches: 12. The CDR3 length is 14 residues. CDR1 and CDR2 (germline): SNHLY, FYNNEI. CDR3 protein: CASALTQGAREQYF. In DNA form, the CDR3 reads TGTGCCAGCGCCCTAACACAGGGGGCGAGGGAGCAGTACTTC.

A note on this clone: The germline gene is not matched at one end of the junction; a read error may be the cause. This rearrangement joins TRBV5-8 to TRBJ2-1; weak D call: TRBD2 (5 bases). The CDR3 is made up of 16 amino acids. From germline, CDR1 is SGHTS and CDR2 YDEGEE. CDR3 in amino acids: CASSFGFRTSSNEQFF. The CDR3, as DNA: TGTGCCAGCAGCTTCGGGTTCCGGACTTCCTCCAATGAGCAGTTCTTC.

This clone has a handful of counts. This chain links TRBV9 with TRBJ2-7; 7 nucleotides line up with TRBD1. Germline V CDR1 and CDR2: SGDLS, YYNGEE. J lost 6 bases, V lost 1 base, and 7 bases had no gene match. The CDR3 totals 14 residues. The CDR3 here is CASSVLDRLSEQYF. For the CDR3, the DNA is TGTGCCAGCAGCGTATTGGACAGGCTTTCCGAGCAGTACTTC.

This clone has a handful of counts. The chain has TRBV6-2 or TRBV6-3 and TRBJ2-7; D call uncertain. Trimming took 5 bases from V and 3 from J, leaving 5 bases between them. Per the germline V gene, CDR1 is MNHEY and CDR2 is SVGEGT. The CDR3 is 11 residues long. The CDR3 DNA follows: TGTGCCAGCAGTCCCCACTACGAGCAGTACTTC. Translation: CASSPHYEQYF.

The V gene is TRBV7-2, the J gene TRBJ2-3; 7 nucleotides match TRBD2. V was clipped by 1 base and J by 4 bases; unmatched bases: 2. Per germline, CDR1 SGHTA and CDR2 FQGNSA. The CDR3 is made up of 14 amino acids. The CDR3 is CASSLGAGADTQYF. In DNA, the CDR3 is TGTGCCAGCAGCTTAGGGGCGGGAGCAGATACGCAGTATTTT.

This chain uses TRBV4-3 with TRBJ1-2; TRBD1 matches at 8 bases. V lost 2 bases to trimming and J lost 2 bases; unmatched junction nucleotides: 16. The CDR3 loop spans 19 amino acids. Germline CDR1 and CDR2: LGHNA and YSLEER. CDR3 loop: CASSQSLDRVGIRNYGYTF. CDR3 in DNA: TGCGCCAGCAGCCAATCCCTGGACAGGGTCGGAATACGGAACTATGGCTACACCTTC.

The chain carries TRBV7-9 and TRBJ2-3; D is unresolved. This CDR3 spans 13 amino acids. V lost 6 bases, J lost 4 bases, and 11 bases lay in between. Germline CDR1 SEHNR, CDR2 FQNEAQ (reference sequence). CDR3 sequence reads: CASRVPTPDTQYF. In nucleotides, the CDR3 is TGTGCCAGCAGGGTGCCGACCCCAGATACGCAGTATTTT.

This chain joins TRBV7-9 and TRBJ2-7; D gene ambiguous. Germline V CDR1 and CDR2: SEHNR, FQNEAQ (reference sequence). The CDR3 covers 11 residues. With 5 bases removed from V and 0 bases from J, the gap between germline ends came to 2 bases. CDR3 sequence reads: CASSPSYEQYF. The DNA of the CDR3 is TGTGCCAGCAGCCCCTCCTACGAGCAGTACTTC.

The chain couples TRBV19 to TRBJ2-7; 10 bases align to TRBD1. V lost 8 bases, J lost 6 bases, and 4 bases stayed unmatched. From germline, CDR1 is LNHDA and CDR2 SQIVND (reference sequence). This CDR3 has 12 residues. The CDR3 sequence: CASGRDRGEQYF. The CDR3 DNA follows: TGTGCCAGTGGGAGGGACAGGGGCGAGCAGTACTTC. The full variable domain, with the rest looked up from reference TRBV19 and TRBJ2-7, is DGGITQSPKYLFRKEGQNVTLSCEQNLNHDAMYWYRQDPGQGLRLIYYSQIVNDFQKGDIAEGYSVSREKKESFPLTVTSAQKNPTAFYLCASGRDRGEQYFGPGTRLTVT.

V is TRBV9 and J is TRBJ1-1; D perhaps matches TRBD1 (6 bases). The CDR3 spans 13 residues. V was pared by 4 bases and J by 7 bases, with 14 bases between. Germline values: CDR1 SGDLS, CDR2 YYNGEE. CDR3 in amino acids: CASSIGGSGEAFF. CDR3 DNA: TGTGCCAGCAGCATAGGGGGAAGCGGTGAAGCTTTCTTT.

This chain joins TRBV7-8 and TRBJ2-7; D is perhaps TRBD1 (5 bases). From germline, CDR1 is SGHVS and CDR2 FQNEAQ. Trimming removed 4 bases from V and 1 base from J, with 11 bases in between. The CDR3 length is 14 residues. CDR3 region: CASSYTGDSYEQYF. In DNA, the CDR3 is TGTGCCAGCAGCTACACAGGCGATTCCTACGAGCAGTACTTC.

The genes are TRBV28 and TRBJ1-1, with 7 positions matching TRBD1. The CDR3 has 15 residues. Germline V CDR1 and CDR2: MDHEN, SYDVKM. V trimming: 2 bases; J trimming: 3 bases; junction bases outside the gene matches: 6. The CDR3 is CASSLRGQGDTEAFF. DNA of the CDR3: TGTGCCAGCAGTTTAAGGGGGCAGGGGGACACTGAAGCTTTCTTT.

The chain uses TRBV18 and TRBJ2-3; D uncertain. The germline V gene encodes CDR1 KGHSH and CDR2 LQKENI. This CDR3 contains 16 residues. Trimming took 3 bases from V and 3 from J, leaving 16 bases between them. The CDR3 DNA is TGTGCCAGCTCACCCTTGATAGGCCTGGAGACAGATACGCAGTATTTT. Protein: CASSPLIGLETDTQYF.

The chain links TRBV5-6 to TRBJ2-7; D remains ambiguous. The germline V gene has CDR1 SGHDT and CDR2 YYEEEE. The CDR3 sequence is 15 residues long. The V end was cut by 4 bases, the J end by 0 bases, with 14 bases between. The CDR3 region has the DNA TGTGCCAGCAGCAACAAGGGCCGGAGCTCCTACGAGCAGTACTTC. It specifies CASSNKGRSSYEQYF.

This chain links TRBV5-4 with TRBJ1-6; D ambiguous. CDR3 length equals 12 residues. The V and J ends lost 0 bases and 8 bases respectively, with 3 bases between them. From germline, CDR1 is SGHNT and CDR2 YYREEE (reference sequence). CDR3 sequence (DNA): TGTGCCAGCAGCTTGGGGGATTCACCCCTCCACTTT. Its translation is CASSLGDSPLHF.

The sample holds a few counts of this clone. The V gene is TRBV28, the J gene TRBJ1-6; no clear D gene. There are 12 residues in the CDR3. Germline V lookup: CDR1 MDHEN, CDR2 SYDVKM. V was cut by 3 bases and J by 10 bases, with 7 bases left in between. The CDR3 loop reads CASSLGRSPLHF. The CDR3 nucleotides are TGTGCCAGCAGTTTGGGGAGGTCACCCCTCCACTTT. Drawing the rest from reference TRBV28 and TRBJ1-6, the complete variable domain is DVKVTQSSRYLVKRTGEKVFLECVQDMDHENMFWYRQDPGLGLRLIYFSYDVKMKEKGDIPEGYSVSREKKERFSLILESASTNQTSMYLCASSLGRSPLHFGNGTRLTVT.

The V gene is TRBV7-2, the J gene TRBJ2-3, with 9 bases aligning to TRBD2. Germline V CDR1 and CDR2: SGHTA, FQGNSA. CDR3 length equals 16 residues. Germline trimming cut 5 bases from V and 2 bases from J; bases unmatched to any gene: 8. CDR3 in amino acids: CASSANLAGSTDTQYF. Written as DNA, the CDR3 is TGTGCCAGCAGCGCGAACCTAGCGGGGTCCACAGATACGCAGTATTTT.

This chain uses TRBV19 with TRBJ1-5, with no clear D. Trimming took off 1 base at V and 1 base at J, with 5 bases between the two ends. The CDR3 is 14 amino acids. Germline V gene lookup returns CDR1 LNHDA and CDR2 SQIVND (reference sequence). CDR3 nucleotides: TGTGCCAGTAGTATAGTAGACAGCAATCAGCCCCAGCATTTT. This gives the protein CASSIVDSNQPQHF. The full variable domain, rest sourced from reference TRBV19 and TRBJ1-5, is DGGITQSPKYLFRKEGQNVTLSCEQNLNHDAMYWYRQDPGQGLRLIYYSQIVNDFQKGDIAEGYSVSREKKESFPLTVTSAQKNPTAFYLCASSIVDSNQPQHFGDGTRLSIL.

The V gene is TRBV28, the J gene TRBJ1-2, with D possibly TRBD1 on 6 matching bases. This CDR3 comprises 14 residues. V lost 6 bases and J lost 5, with 16 bases in between. Germline CDR1 reads MDHEN; CDR2 reads SYDVKM. CDR3 in amino acids: CASSPGTLVYGYTF. The DNA of the CDR3 is TGTGCCAGCAGCCCCGGGACACTGGTATATGGCTACACCTTC.

This clone appeared a single time. This chain uses TRBV5-5 with TRBJ2-7; 8 bases match TRBD1. The CDR3 runs 14 residues. Germline CDR1 is SGHKS and CDR2 is YYEKEE (reference sequence). The ends lost 4 bases at V and 6 bases at J; junction bases unmatched: 9. CDR3 bases: TGTGCCAGCAGCCCGCAGGGGGCGGCGGGCGAGCAGTACTTC. Its translation is CASSPQGAAGEQYF. Full variable domain (missing parts from reference TRBV5-5 and TRBJ2-7): DAGVTQSPTHLIKTRGQQVTLRCSPISGHKSVSWYQQVLGQGPQFIFQYYEKEERGRGNFPDRFSARQFPNYSSELNVNALLLGDSALYLCASSPQGAAGEQYFGPGTRLTVT.

The gene calls are TRBV25-1 and TRBJ2-7; 9 bases are shared with TRBD2. Germline V gene data show CDR1 as MGHDK and CDR2 as SYGVNS. With V trimmed by 4 bases and J by 7 bases, 2 bases remained unmatched. The CDR3 runs 12 residues. CDR3 protein: CASSGLAEEQYF. The CDR3 coding sequence is TGTGCCAGCAGTGGACTAGCGGAGGAGCAGTACTTC.

The chain is built from TRBV9 and TRBJ1-2; D is unresolved. CDR3 size: 12 residues. The germline V gene encodes CDR1 SGDLS and CDR2 YYNGEE. Trimming removed 3 bases at V and 4 bases at J, with 7 bases between. The CDR3 spells CASSERAYGYTF. DNA for the CDR3: TGTGCCAGCAGCGAAAGAGCCTATGGCTACACCTTC.

V is TRBV11-2 and J is TRBJ2-5; 11 bases fit TRBD2. Germline V gene data show CDR1 as SGHAT and CDR2 as FQNNGV. The CDR3 loop spans 15 amino acids. The ends lost 2 bases at V and 4 bases at J; junction bases unmatched: 3. For the CDR3, the DNA is TGTGCCAGCAGCTTAAGTAGCGGGGGGGCAGAGACCCAGTACTTC. Its translation is CASSLSSGGAETQYF.

This clone was detected a few times. The V gene is TRBV7-9, the J gene TRBJ1-4; D perhaps matches TRBD1 (5 bases). The V gene's germline CDR1 is SEHNR and CDR2 FQNEAQ (reference sequence). The germline V and J ends were trimmed by 1 base and 3 bases, with 12 bases remaining between them. The CDR3 runs to 16 residues. CDR3 region: CASSLDHEGPNEKLFF. CDR3 bases: TGTGCCAGCAGCTTAGATCATGAGGGACCTAATGAAAAACTGTTTTTT. The entire variable domain, with the rest obtained from reference TRBV7-9 and TRBJ1-4, is as follows: DTGVSQNPRHKITKRGQNVTFRCDPISEHNRLYWYRQTLGQGPEFLTYFQNEAQLEKSRLLSDRFSAERPKGSFSTLEIQRTEQGDSAMYLCASSLDHEGPNEKLFFGSGTQLSVL.